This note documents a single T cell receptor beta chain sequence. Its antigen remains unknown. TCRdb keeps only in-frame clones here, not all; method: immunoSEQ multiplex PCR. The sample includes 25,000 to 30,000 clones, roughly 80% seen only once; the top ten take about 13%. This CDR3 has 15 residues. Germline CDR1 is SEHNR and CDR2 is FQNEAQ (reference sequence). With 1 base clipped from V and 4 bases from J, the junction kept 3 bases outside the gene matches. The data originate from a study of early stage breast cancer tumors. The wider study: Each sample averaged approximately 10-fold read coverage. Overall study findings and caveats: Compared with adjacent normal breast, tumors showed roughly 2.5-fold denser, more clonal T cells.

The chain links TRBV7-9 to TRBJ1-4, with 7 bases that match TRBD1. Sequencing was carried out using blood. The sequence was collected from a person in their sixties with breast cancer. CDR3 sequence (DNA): TGTGCCAGCAGCTTAGAGGGGACAGTTAATGAAAAACTGTTTTTT. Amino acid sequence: CASSLEGTVNEKLFF.